The rows below give T cell receptor beta chains drawn from one sample of a study of neoadjuvant anti-PD-1 for oral cavity cancer. Sequencing used immunoSEQ multiplex PCR; TCRdb keeps in-frame clones, though not all of them. This sample yields 55,000 to 75,000 clones, of which roughly three quarters are seen a single time; approximately 2.8% belongs to the top ten. This specimen consisted of PBMCs, obtained before nivolumab (anti-PD-1) treatment. The receptors stem from a person aged 35 to 85 with oral cavity squamous cell carcinoma. Each CDR3 is given with its conserved first and last residue. The D gene is left open where the match is weak. Clone size is given for some rows only: seen once, a few or many times, or a class if the clone is expanded.

>TRBV19|once|14|TRBD1|TRBJ1-2
TGTGCCAGTAGAAACCGGGACAGCAACTATGGCTACACCTTC
CASRNRDSNYGYTF
>TRBV5-1|few|15|TRBD2|TRBJ2-1
TGCGCCAGCAGCACCGGGACTAGCGACTACAATGAGCAGTTCTTC
CASSTGTSDYNEQFF
>TRBV7-9|NA|13|NA|TRBJ1-1
TGTGCCAGCAGCCCAGGGTGGAACACTGAAGCTTTCTTT
CASSPGWNTEAFF
>TRBV19|once|14|NA|TRBJ1-1
TGTGCCAGTAGTATCTTTGGGCGGAACACTGAAGCTTTCTTT
CASSIFGRNTEAFF
>TRBV19|NA|11|NA|TRBJ2-2
TGTGCCAGTAGTATTACCGGGGAGCTGTTTTTT
CASSITGELFF
>TRBV4-1|NA|14|TRBD1|TRBJ1-1
TGCGCCAGCAGCCAGGGACAGGGACAGGGTGAAGCTTTCTTT
CASSQGQGQGEAFF
>TRBV7-9|NA|14|TRBD1|TRBJ2-7
TGTGCCAGCAGCTTAGAGACAGGGGACTACGAGCAGTACTTC
CASSLETGDYEQYF
>TRBV28|once|12|TRBD1|TRBJ2-7
TGTGCCAGCCAGACAGGGGCCTACGAGCAGTACTTC
CASQTGAYEQYF
>TRBV29-1|NA|14|TRBD1|TRBJ1-2
TGCAGCGTGATCCTCGAGACAGGGAGAGACGGCTACACCTTC
CSVILETGRDGYTF
>TRBV27|NA|15|TRBD2|TRBJ2-3
TGTGCCAGCAGTTTGCCGGGAGGTGGCACAGATACGCAGTATTTT
CASSLPGGGTDTQYF
>TRBV29-1|medium-sized|12|NA|TRBJ2-7
TGCAGCGTCGGTGAGAGCTCCTACGAGCAGTACTTC
CSVGESSYEQYF
>TRBV6-4|once|14|NA|TRBJ2-2
TGTGCCAGCAGTGCCCTATACAACACCGGGGAGCTGTTTTTT
CASSALYNTGELFF
>TRBV7-3|once|16|NA|TRBJ2-7
TGTGCCAGCAGCTTGGGGGGGCCCCAAAGCTCCTACGAGCAGTACTTC
CASSLGGPQSSYEQYF
>TRBV5-1|NA|14|TRBD1|TRBJ1-6
TGCGCCAGCAGCTCCAGACAGGGGGTATCACCCCTCCACTTT
CASSSRQGVSPLHF
>TRBV29-1|NA|13|NA|TRBJ1-2
TGCAGCGTCGAGTTCCGGAAGGGCTCTGGCTACACCTTC
CSVEFRKGSGYTF
>TRBV7-8|NA|15|NA|TRBJ2-7
TGTGCCAGCAGCCCAACACGGGTAATCTCCTACGAGCAGTACTTC
CASSPTRVISYEQYF
>TRBV5-1|NA|14|TRBD1|TRBJ1-2
TGCGCCAGCAGCCTCCGGGACAGTAACTATGGCTACACCTTC
CASSLRDSNYGYTF
>TRBV10-1|NA|13|TRBD1|TRBJ2-1
TGCGCCAGCAGCTATAACAGGGGCAGTGAGCAGTTCTTC
CASSYNRGSEQFF
>TRBV5-1|NA|16|TRBD2|TRBJ2-5
TGCGCCAGCAGCCCCGAACTAGCGGGGCTACAAGAGACCCAGTACTTC
CASSPELAGLQETQYF
>TRBV28|NA|14|NA|TRBJ1-1
TGTGCCAGCAAGGAGGCGGGGATGAACACTGAAGCTTTCTTT
CASKEAGMNTEAFF
>TRBV7-3|NA|12|NA|TRBJ2-2
TGTGCCAGCAGCTTATACACCGGGGAGCTGTTTTTT
CASSLYTGELFF
>TRBV28|NA|14|NA|TRBJ1-1
TGTGCCAGCAGTGCGGACAATACGAGGACTGAAGCTTTCTTT
CASSADNTRTEAFF
>TRBV2|NA|14|NA|TRBJ1-5
TGTGCCAGCATGTACAGGGAGGGCAATCAGCCCCAGCATTTT
CASMYREGNQPQHF
>TRBV6-4|NA|14|NA|TRBJ1-1
TGTGCCAGCAGTGTGGCAGGCGGCAACACTGAAGCTTTCTTT
CASSVAGGNTEAFF